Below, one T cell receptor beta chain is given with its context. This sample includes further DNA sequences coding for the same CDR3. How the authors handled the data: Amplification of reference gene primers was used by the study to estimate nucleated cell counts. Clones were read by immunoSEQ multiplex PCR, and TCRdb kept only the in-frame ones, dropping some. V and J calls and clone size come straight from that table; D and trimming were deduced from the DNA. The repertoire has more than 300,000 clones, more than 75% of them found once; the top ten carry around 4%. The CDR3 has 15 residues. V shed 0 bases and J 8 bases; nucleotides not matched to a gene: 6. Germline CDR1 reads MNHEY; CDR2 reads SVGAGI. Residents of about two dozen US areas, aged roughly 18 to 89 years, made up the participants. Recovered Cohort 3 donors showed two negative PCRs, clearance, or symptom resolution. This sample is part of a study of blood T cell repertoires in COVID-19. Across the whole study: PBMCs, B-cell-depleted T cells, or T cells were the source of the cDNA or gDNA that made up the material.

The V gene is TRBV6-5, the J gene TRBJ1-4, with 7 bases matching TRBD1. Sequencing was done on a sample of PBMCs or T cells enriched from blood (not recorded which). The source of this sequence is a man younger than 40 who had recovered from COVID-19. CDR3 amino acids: CASSYSNRGREKLFF. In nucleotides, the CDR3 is TGTGCCAGCAGTTACTCGAATAGGGGGCGCGAAAAACTGTTTTTT.